Each of the 4 T cell receptor beta chains below was sequenced from the same sample in a study of T cell changes during pregnancy in multiple sclerosis. Sequencing was performed with immunoSEQ multiplex PCR; in TCRdb, only in-frame clones are kept and a portion is missing. The table shows 55,000 to 65,000 clones, with approximately 94% occurring only once. The sample in question was CD8+ T cells from peripheral blood mononuclear cells, obtained in the third trimester of pregnancy. The receptor set was obtained from a female donor with multiple sclerosis, enrolled in a pregnancy study.

The V and J genes are TRBV13 and TRBJ2-5; 9 bases are a match to TRBD1. The CDR3 is 14 residues long. V lost 4 bases and J lost 5; bases outside the gene matches: 5. CDR1 and CDR2 from the germline V gene are PRHDT and FYEKMQ (reference sequence). CDR3 loop: CASSSNRGLETQYF. The CDR3 DNA reads TGTGCCAGCAGCTCAAACAGGGGGCTGGAGACCCAGTACTTC.

The CDR3 region has the DNA TGTGCCAGCAGCCAAGACCAGGGGGCCTCCTACGAGCAGTACTTC. It specifies CASSQDQGASYEQYF. V and J are TRBV4-2 and TRBJ2-7; 8 positions match TRBD1. J lost 0 bases, V lost 0 bases, and 1 base had no gene match. CDR1 is LGHNA and CDR2 is YNFKEQ in the germline V gene. The CDR3 is 15 residues long.

The chain is built from TRBV27 and TRBJ2-5, with D perhaps matching TRBD2 (7 bases). Trimming took off 2 bases at V and 7 bases at J, with 14 bases between the two ends. CDR1 is MNHEY and CDR2 is SMNVEV in the germline V gene (reference sequence). This CDR3 contains 14 residues. CDR3 bases: TGTGCCAGCAGTTTAAGGGGGGGTTTGACGACCCAGTACTTC. It is translated as CASSLRGGLTTQYF.

The rearrangement joins TRBV7-2 to TRBJ2-7; 13 nucleotides line up with TRBD2. The V and J ends lost 3 bases and 2 bases, in that order; junction bases with no gene match: 1. The CDR3 sequence is 15 residues long. Germline CDR1 and CDR2: SGHTA and FQGNSA. The CDR3: CASSFGTSGTYEQYF. DNA of the CDR3: TGTGCCAGCAGCTTCGGGACTAGCGGGACCTACGAGCAGTACTTC.